The clone carrying this TCR beta chain was observed at least ten times. The V gene lost 9 bases and the J gene lost 1 base, with 18 bases spanning the gap. Germline V gives CDR1 MNHEY, CDR2 SMNVEV (reference sequence). There are 15 residues in the CDR3. TCRdb ran MiXCR on the RT-PCR reads and lists one entry per CDR3 protein. The sample lists 650,000 to 800,000 distinct CDR3 sequences; approximately 14% were seen once. Sequencing input: memory CD4+ T cells from blood. The clonotype comes from a female donor in good health, serving as a healthy control. The chain joins TRBV27 to TRBJ1-2, with a weak D call TRBD1 (5 bases). The CDR3 bases are TGTGCCAGTACGCCCCGACAGTCTCTTAACTATGGCTACACCTTC. It encodes CASTPRQSLNYGYTF.